A single sample is the source of the 24 T cell receptor beta chains below, sequenced in a study of Ad26.COV2.S vaccination and SARS-CoV-2 variants. The treatment is: around 19 received Ad26.COV2.S at low or high dose, single or two shots; 5 received placebo; per-sample allocation not given. The samples date from day 63 after the first vaccine or placebo injection. Clones were read by immunoSEQ multiplex PCR, and TCRdb kept only the in-frame ones, dropping some. The sample has 400,000 to 500,000 clones; 80% to 90% are singletons. The sample consisted of peripheral blood, taken in a trial of Ad26.COV2.S vaccine versus placebo. Receptor source: a person between 18 and 60 years old who received the Ad26.COV2.S COVID-19 vaccine or a placebo.

The rearrangement joins TRBV4-3 to TRBJ1-2; possible D gene TRBD1, 6 bases. V lost 1 base and J lost 2, with 11 bases in between. CDR1 is LGHNA and CDR2 is YSLEER in the germline V gene. The CDR3 loop spans 15 amino acids. The CDR3 reads CASSQVAGTNYGYTF. The DNA for the CDR3 is TGCGCCAGCAGCCAAGTCGCGGGGACAAACTATGGCTACACCTTC.

This clone showed up just once. The chain couples TRBV6-6 to TRBJ2-1, with TRBD1 as a possible D gene (6 bases). The CDR3 consists of 14 residues. V was pared by 6 bases and J by 6 bases, with 15 bases between. Germline V lookup: CDR1 MNHNY, CDR2 SVGAGI (reference sequence). This chain's CDR3 is CASSQGQNFNEQFF. CDR3 coding DNA: TGTGCCAGCAGCCAGGGGCAGAACTTCAATGAGCAGTTCTTC.

The chain recombines TRBV11-3 with TRBJ1-1; D remains ambiguous. The V end lost 3 bases, the J end lost 4 bases, and 9 bases lay between the germline ends. Germline CDR1 and CDR2: SGHNT and YENEEA. This CDR3 comprises 13 residues. Here the CDR3 DNA reads TGTGCCAGCAGCTTTTATTGGACCACTGAAGCTTTCTTT. Amino acid sequence: CASSFYWTTEAFF.

J is TRBJ2-3 and V is TRBV5-1; D call uncertain. V was trimmed by 1 base and J by 5 bases, leaving 5 bases between them. The CDR3 runs 12 residues. The germline CDR1 and CDR2 sequences are SGHRS and YFSETQ. In nucleotides, the CDR3 is TGCGCCAGCAGCTTGTCGGTAGATACGCAGTATTTT. Protein product: CASSLSVDTQYF.

CDR3 protein: CASSLTAYPSTDTQYF. The DNA of the CDR3 is TGTGCCAGCAGCTTAACGGCCTATCCGAGCACAGATACGCAGTATTTT. The chain is built from TRBV7-3 and TRBJ2-3; no clear D. V dropped 0 bases and J dropped 0 bases, with 10 bases sitting between them. Per the germline V gene, CDR1 is SGHTA and CDR2 is FQGTGA. The CDR3 loop spans 16 amino acids.

This sequence joins TRBV27 and TRBJ2-1; no definite D call. The CDR3 covers 13 residues. Germline CDR1 MNHEY, CDR2 SMNVEV (reference sequence). V was clipped by 6 bases and J by 4 bases, with 10 bases between them. CDR3 DNA sequence: TGTGCCAGCAGAAGCGCCCTTTACAATGAGCAGTTCTTC. Translated: CASRSALYNEQFF.

The chain recombines TRBV5-4 with TRBJ2-2; TRBD1 is a possible D gene (5 bases). Germline V CDR1 and CDR2: SGHNT, YYREEE (reference sequence). V was trimmed by 0 bases and J by 1 base, leaving 10 bases between them. This CDR3 has 16 amino acids. CDR3 DNA sequence: TGTGCCAGCAGCTTGGCACCAGGGCAGAACACCGGGGAGCTGTTTTTT. Its protein product is CASSLAPGQNTGELFF.

This clone was seen just once. This chain uses TRBV11-3 with TRBJ1-1, with unresolved D. Trimming took 0 bases from V and 6 from J, leaving 5 bases between them. Per germline, CDR1 SGHNT and CDR2 YENEEA. CDR3 size: 12 residues. For the CDR3, the DNA is TGTGCCAGCAGCTTAGATGTCCCTGAAGCTTTCTTT. This translates into CASSLDVPEAFF.

The chain carries TRBV7-9 and TRBJ2-7; 8 bases map to TRBD1. Germline V gene lookup returns CDR1 SEHNR and CDR2 FQNEAQ (reference sequence). This CDR3 has 18 amino acids. Germline trimming cut 4 bases from V and 0 bases from J; bases unmatched to any gene: 14. CDR3 coding DNA: TGTGCCAGCAGCTCGGACAGGGTACCGTCCCTAAGCTCCTACGAGCAGTACTTC. Amino acid sequence: CASSSDRVPSLSSYEQYF.

The V and J genes are TRBV18 and TRBJ2-7; TRBD1 agrees at 7 bases. The germline CDR1 and CDR2 sequences are KGHSH and LQKENI. This CDR3 has 15 residues. V shed 2 bases and J 3 bases; nucleotides not matched to a gene: 7. The CDR3 is CASSPDRAWNYEQYV. The CDR3 DNA is TGTGCCAGCTCACCAGACAGGGCATGGAACTACGAGCAGTACGTC.

The CDR3 sequence is CASSSTREDFVYGYTF. The CDR3 DNA is TGTGCCAGCAGTTCCACTCGTGAGGATTTTGTGTATGGCTACACCTTC. The chain carries TRBV6-5 and TRBJ1-2; D gene ambiguous. CDR1 MNHEY and CDR2 SVGAGI come from the germline V gene. The V end was cut by 4 bases, the J end by 5 bases, with 20 bases between. CDR3 size: 16 residues.

The J gene is TRBJ2-3, the V gene TRBV12-5; 8 positions agree with TRBD2. CDR1 and CDR2 (germline): LGHNT, FRNRAP. The trim removed 3 bases at V and 2 bases at J, leaving 7 bases unmatched. This CDR3 is 16 amino acids long. The CDR3 is CASGLGVAGNTDTQYF. The DNA for the CDR3 is TGTGCTAGTGGTTTAGGGGTAGCGGGGAACACAGATACGCAGTATTTT.

This clone was counted between two and nine times. The chain joins TRBV5-1 to TRBJ1-6, with 9 bases matching TRBD1. The CDR3 runs 15 residues. CDR1 is SGHRS, CDR2 YFSETQ, per germline. V trimming: 4 bases; J trimming: 8 bases; junction bases outside the gene matches: 7. The CDR3 nucleotides read TGCGCCAGCAGCACGGGACAGGGTTTTGATTCACCCCTCCACTTT. Translation: CASSTGQGFDSPLHF.

Comments on this clone: Germline and junction disagree at one end, which may indicate a read error. This rearrangement joins TRBV7-7 to TRBJ2-5; weak D call: TRBD1 (6 bases). CDR3 length: 14 amino acids. Germline V CDR1 and CDR2: SSHAT, FNYEAQ (reference sequence). The CDR3 DNA reads as TGTGCTAGCAGCCCTGGAACAGGGTGGGAGACCCAGTACTTC. It specifies CASSPGTGWETQYF.

The rearrangement links TRBV6-5 to TRBJ2-3; D unclear. The CDR3 covers 15 residues. The germline CDR1 and CDR2 sequences are MNHEY and SVGAGI. The V end was cut by 3 bases, the J end by 0 bases, with 10 bases between. This CDR3 reads CASSYSTPSTDTQYF. In nucleotides, the CDR3 is TGTGCCAGCAGTTATTCCACCCCTAGCACAGATACGCAGTATTTT.

This rearrangement joins TRBV13 to TRBJ1-1, with TRBD1 matching 7 bases. The CDR3 totals 15 residues. Germline V gene data show CDR1 as PRHDT and CDR2 as FYEKMQ (reference sequence). The V segment lost 6 bases and the J segment 0 bases; nucleotides outside the gene matches: 7. The CDR3 DNA sequence: TGTGCCAGCAGGCAACCGGGACAGATGAACACTGAAGCTTTCTTT. Residues: CASRQPGQMNTEAFF.

This chain joins TRBV3-1 (or the pseudogene TRBV3-2) and TRBJ2-7; 15 bases fit TRBD2. V trimming: 2 bases; J trimming: 2 bases; junction bases outside the gene matches: 10. In germline, CDR1 is LGHDT, CDR2 YNNKEL (reference sequence). The CDR3 has 19 residues. The CDR3 DNA is TGTGCCAGCAGCCAACTAAGGGGACTAGCGGGGGGAGAACCCTACGAGCAGTACTTC. Protein: CASSQLRGLAGGEPYEQYF.

This clone appeared a single time. V gene TRBV27 combines with J gene TRBJ2-5; no definite D call. V was trimmed by 6 bases and J by 1 base, leaving 15 bases between them. Germline values: CDR1 MNHEY, CDR2 SMNVEV (reference sequence). This CDR3 contains 15 residues. This CDR3 reads CASSPRPRTQETQYF. DNA of the CDR3: TGTGCCAGCAGCCCTCGACCGAGGACCCAAGAGACCCAGTACTTC.

This chain uses TRBV7-2 with TRBJ2-1; maybe TRBD1 (5 bases). The CDR3 is made up of 16 amino acids. Looked up from germline, CDR1 is SGHTA and CDR2 is FQGNSA. The V and J ends lost 6 bases and 9 bases respectively, with 24 bases between them. The CDR3 sequence is CASSPQGRGTRLEQFF. DNA for the CDR3: TGTGCCAGCAGTCCTCAGGGTCGCGGCACAAGGCTTGAGCAGTTCTTC.

This clone is a singleton in its sample. This chain uses TRBV6-4 with TRBJ2-3, with unresolved D. Trimming left V 2 bases short and J 2 bases short, with 5 bases between. The CDR3 totals 13 residues. Germline CDR1 is MRHNA and CDR2 is SNTAGT. CDR3 amino acids: CASSDEVTDTQYF. The CDR3 DNA follows: TGTGCCAGCAGTGACGAGGTCACAGATACGCAGTATTTT.

The CDR3 spells CASSSGGADTEAFF. The CDR3 nucleotides read TGCGCCAGCAGCTCGGGTGGGGCAGACACTGAAGCTTTCTTT. The rearrangement links TRBV5-1 to TRBJ1-1; TRBD1 is a possible D gene (5 bases). Germline V gene lookup returns CDR1 SGHRS and CDR2 YFSETQ. The CDR3 covers 14 residues. V was pared by 3 bases and J by 3 bases, with 12 bases between.

This clone was detected only once. V is TRBV4-3 and J is TRBJ2-1; 15 nucleotides agree with TRBD2. The CDR3 loop spans 17 amino acids. The trim removed 3 bases at V and 8 bases at J, leaving 8 bases unmatched. CDR1 and CDR2 (germline): LGHNA, YSLEER. The CDR3 region is CASSHGLAGGTVDEQFF. The CDR3 DNA sequence: TGCGCCAGCAGCCATGGACTAGCGGGAGGGACGGTAGATGAGCAGTTCTTC.

This chain connects TRBV5-1 to TRBJ1-1; TRBD1 matches at 10 bases. Germline V gene sequence: CDR1 SGHRS, CDR2 YFSETQ. Trimming removed 6 bases from V and 5 bases from J; junction bases left unmatched: 10. This CDR3 is 15 amino acids long. CDR3 sequence: CASKSMTGGFTEAFF. The CDR3 DNA reads as TGCGCCAGCAAATCCATGACAGGGGGCTTTACTGAAGCTTTCTTT.

The chain couples TRBV7-6 to TRBJ2-2; D is perhaps TRBD1 (6 bases). V lost 4 bases, J lost 7 bases, and 16 bases lay in between. The CDR3 length is 15 residues. Germline V gives CDR1 SGHVS, CDR2 FNYEAQ. As DNA, the CDR3 is TGTGCCAGCAGCTCACCCCCAAAGGGGGTCGGGGAGCTGTTTTTT. Encoded protein: CASSSPPKGVGELFF.